Following are 3 T cell receptor beta chains from one sample sequenced in a study of cytomegalovirus exposure and HLA in healthy donors. The PCR was carried out with 60 Vbeta primers and 13 Jbeta primers. Clones were read by immunoSEQ multiplex PCR, and TCRdb kept only the in-frame ones, dropping some. In the table there are about 140,000 clones, 76% of which are singletons. The sample comprised PBMCs. These receptors all stem from a male donor in good health and CMV-seronegative.

CDR3 in amino acids: CASSEGAWGAGVSGNTIYF. CDR3 in DNA: TGTGCCAGCAGTGAGGGCGCGTGGGGAGCGGGGGTTTCTGGAAACACCATATATTTT. V and J are TRBV2 and TRBJ1-3, with D possibly matching TRBD1 (5 bases). Germline V lookup: CDR1 SNHLY, CDR2 FYNNEI. The CDR3 has 19 amino acids. Between the trimmed V and J ends, which lost 3 bases and 1 base, there was a span of 22 bases.

V is TRBV4-1 and J is TRBJ1-1, with D possibly matching TRBD1 (6 bases). Deletions cut 4 bases from V and 5 bases from J, with 14 bases between. The CDR3 has 14 residues. Germline values: CDR1 MGHRA, CDR2 YSYEKL. This chain's CDR3 is CASSPLGGGTEAFF. Written as DNA, the CDR3 is TGCGCCAGCAGCCCCCTAGGGGGTGGGACTGAAGCTTTCTTT.

This chain uses TRBV4-3 with TRBJ2-1; TRBD2 matches at 12 bases. This CDR3 contains 17 residues. After removal of 4 bases from V and 9 bases from J, the junction contained 13 bases not matched to a gene. CDR1 and CDR2 from the germline V gene are LGHNA and YSLEER. The CDR3 DNA follows: TGCGCCAGCAGCCCAACCCGTCTAGCGGGAGGGATAAGTGAGCAGTTCTTC. Translation gives CASSPTRLAGGISEQFF.